The rows below give T cell receptor beta chains drawn from one sample of a study of blood T cell repertoires in COVID-19. Here immunoSEQ multiplex PCR was the method, and the copy in TCRdb shows in-frame clones only, minus some. The sample shows under 130,000 clones, over 75% of them seen only once. What was sequenced was peripheral blood. The receptor set was obtained from a human donor in a cohort sampled during active or convalescent COVID-19. Each CDR3 is given with its conserved first and last residue. D genes are given only for firm matches. Where a row states a size, it is once, few, many or the class of an expanded clone; other rows omit it.

abundance | j_gene | d_gene | v_gene | CDR3nt | CDR3aa
few | TRBJ2-7 | . | TRBV19 | TGTGCCAGTAGGGCTTTAAATGTAGCTACCGGGACACAGTACTTC | CASRALNVATGTQYF
. | TRBJ2-1 | . | TRBV4-1 | TGCGCCAGCAGCCCGTTATCCATTAGCAATGAGCAGTTCTTC | CASSPLSISNEQFF
. | TRBJ1-6 | . | TRBV30 | TGTGCCTGGAGTGGGGGGGGGAATTCACCCCTCCACTTT | CAWSGGGNSPLHF
. | TRBJ2-1 | TRBD2 | TRBV18 | TGTGCCAGCTCACCACCGGCGGGGGGGGCCTACAATGAGCAGTTCTTC | CASSPPAGGAYNEQFF
. | TRBJ1-4 | . | TRBV4-3 | TGCGCCAGCAGCCAAGATTTAACAGGGTCTGAAAAACTGTTTTTT | CASSQDLTGSEKLFF
. | TRBJ2-5 | . | TRBV6-5 | TGTGCCAGCAGTTACTCGACAGCGGGGACCCAGTACTTC | CASSYSTAGTQYF
few | TRBJ2-2 | . | TRBV12-5 | TGTGCTAGTGGCCCTCCCCGTGGGGAGCTGTTTTTT | CASGPPRGELFF
. | TRBJ1-3 | . | TRBV19 | TGTGCCAGTAGTATAGAGCGCAGGGGTGGAAACACCATATATTTT | CASSIERRGGNTIYF
. | TRBJ2-3 | . | TRBV5-1 | TGCGCCAGCAGCTTGTATCAGGGTCCCACAGATACGCAGTATTTT | CASSLYQGPTDTQYF
. | TRBJ2-7 | . | TRBV9 | TGTGCCAGCAGCGTAGCAGGGGACGCTACCTACGAGCAGTACTTC | CASSVAGDATYEQYF
. | TRBJ1-2 | . | TRBV7-2 | TGTGCCAGCAGCTTAGGCAGGGTCGGTGGCTACACCTTC | CASSLGRVGGYTF
once | TRBJ1-4 | TRBD1 | TRBV5-1 | TGCGCCAGCAGTTCACTGGACAGGGTAGGGGAAAAACTGTTTTTT | CASSSLDRVGEKLFF
. | TRBJ1-6 | . | TRBV19 | TGTGCCAGCAAGGAGGGTGGGGCGACACCCCTCCACTTT | CASKEGGATPLHF
. | TRBJ1-3 | TRBD1 | TRBV4-3 | TGCGCCAGCAGCCAGCAGGGGGCTGGAAACACCATATATTTT | CASSQQGAGNTIYF
. | TRBJ1-2 | . | TRBV30 | TGTGCCTGGAGTGGGCACCCCGGGACTGGACATGGCTACACCTTC | CAWSGHPGTGHGYTF
. | TRBJ2-5 | . | TRBV2 | TGTGCCAGCAGTGAATTGCGGACTACCCAAGAGACCCAGTACTTC | CASSELRTTQETQYF
. | TRBJ1-2 | . | TRBV5-1 | TGCGCCAGCAGCTTGGATCAGGGAGGTGGCTACACCTTC | CASSLDQGGGYTF